This entry features one TCR beta chain sequence. Source study methods: Counts of nucleated cells, estimated from reference gene primer amplification, were obtained. This table comes from immunoSEQ multiplex PCR, and its TCRdb copy is limited to in-frame clones, with some not included. V and J calls and clone size are given by that table; D and trimming were obtained from the DNA. The sample carries fewer than 150,000 clones, more than 80% recorded once. This record belongs to a study of blood T cell repertoires in COVID-19. Study information: Donors in the United States, Italy and Spain gave samples during acute or convalescent COVID-19.

The germline CDR1 and CDR2 sequences are SGHTA and FQGNSA. The CDR3 sequence is 17 residues long. Between the trimmed V and J ends, which lost 4 bases and 1 base, there was a span of 14 bases. V is TRBV7-2 and J is TRBJ1-6; D call uncertain. The receptor's source is a middle-aged woman with acute or convalescent COVID-19. The sequencing input was peripheral blood. CDR3 nucleotides: TGTGCCAGCAGCTATAAAGAGGCGAGATCCTATAATTCACCCCTCCACTTT. Amino acid sequence: CASSYKEARSYNSPLHF.